Each of the 9 T cell receptor beta chains below was sequenced from the same sample in a study of monozygotic twins with inflammatory bowel disease. TCRdb reworked the 5' RACE reads into one entry per CDR3 protein, no DNA. The sample has 300,000 to 450,000 distinct CDR3 sequences. Material for sequencing was blood. These receptors all come from a human donor with ulcerative colitis or Crohn's disease, or a healthy co-twin of an affected twin (not recorded which).

V is TRBV7-9 and J is TRBJ1-2; TCRdb's D gene call, TRBD1, goes unchecked for lack of DNA. From germline, CDR1 is SEHNR and CDR2 FQNEAQ (reference sequence). The CDR3 length is 16 residues. This CDR3 reads CASSLGGTDDIYGYTF.

This rearrangement joins TRBV7-6 to TRBJ2-6. The CDR3 spans 16 residues. Germline CDR1 reads SGHVS; CDR2 reads FNYEAQ. CDR3 region: CASSRGQISGANVLTF.

The V call is TRBV20-1, the J call TRBJ1-2. Germline CDR1 DFQATT, CDR2 SNEGSKA (reference sequence). The CDR3 sequence is 13 residues long. Here the CDR3 reads CSASLDGSYGYTF.

The V gene is TRBV7-2, the J gene TRBJ2-7; TCRdb reports TRBD2, a call that lacks DNA to check it against. The CDR3 sequence is 15 residues long. Germline V lookup: CDR1 SGHTA, CDR2 FQGNSA. The CDR3 loop reads CASSPSGGNSYEQYF.

The chain recombines TRBV11-2 with TRBJ2-7; no DNA is available, so the TRBD2 call from TCRdb remains unchecked. This CDR3 region has 16 residues. The germline gives CDR1 SGHAT, CDR2 FQNNGV. The CDR3 region is CASRRLAGGPTYEQYF.

The chain has TRBV7-2 and TRBJ2-5; no DNA is available, so the TRBD1 call from TCRdb remains unchecked. The CDR3 has 14 amino acids. Germline CDR1 and CDR2: SGHTA and FQGNSA. The CDR3 loop reads CASSLGRVGETQYF.

The chain links TRBV12-3 or TRBV12-4 to TRBJ1-5. CDR3 size: 12 residues. The CDR3 reads CASSFNYQPQHF.

This sequence joins TRBV20-1 and TRBJ1-1; the TCRdb call, TRBD1, lacks DNA for checking. Germline V gene data show CDR1 as DFQATT and CDR2 as SNEGSKA (reference sequence). The CDR3 totals 16 residues. This CDR3 is CSARVRDRGLGTEAFF.

V gene TRBV19 combines with J gene TRBJ1-1; TCRdb proposes TRBD1, but this gene call is untestable without DNA. The CDR3 totals 15 residues. Germline V gene lookup returns CDR1 LNHDA and CDR2 SQIVND (reference sequence). CDR3 residues: CASRNRDRVGTEAFF.